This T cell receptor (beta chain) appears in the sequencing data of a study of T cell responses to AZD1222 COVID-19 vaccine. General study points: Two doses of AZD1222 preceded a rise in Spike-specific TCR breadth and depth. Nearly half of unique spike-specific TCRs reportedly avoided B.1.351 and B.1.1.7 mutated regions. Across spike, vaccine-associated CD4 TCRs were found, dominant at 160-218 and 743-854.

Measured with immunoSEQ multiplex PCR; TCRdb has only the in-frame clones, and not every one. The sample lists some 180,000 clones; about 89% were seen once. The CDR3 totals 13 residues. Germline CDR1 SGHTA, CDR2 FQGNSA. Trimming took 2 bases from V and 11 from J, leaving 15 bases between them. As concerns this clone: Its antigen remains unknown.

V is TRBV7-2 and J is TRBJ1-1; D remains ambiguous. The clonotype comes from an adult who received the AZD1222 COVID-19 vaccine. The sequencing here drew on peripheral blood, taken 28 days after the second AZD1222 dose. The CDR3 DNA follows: TGTGCCAGCAGCTTATTAGGGTTCGAAGCTGCTTTCTTT. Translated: CASSLLGFEAAFF.